Presented here are 5 T cell receptor beta chains from one specimen sequenced in a study of T cell responses to AZD1222 COVID-19 vaccine. TCRdb's copy holds only in-frame clones and misses some; the assay was immunoSEQ multiplex PCR. The table lists 150,000 to 160,000 clones, more than 75% of them singletons. The sample here was peripheral blood, taken on day 0 of AZD1222 vaccination. Every receptor here comes from an adult in good health.

The chain recombines TRBV9 with TRBJ1-2, with 7 bases identical to TRBD1. The CDR3 is made up of 14 amino acids. Trimming cost V 8 bases and J 3 bases; bases outside gene matches: 10. Germline V gene lookup returns CDR1 SGDLS and CDR2 YYNGEE. CDR3 residues: CASSGQSPYYGYTF. The CDR3 nucleotides are TGTGCCAGTTCGGGACAGAGCCCTTACTATGGCTACACCTTC.

The count of this clone is one. The chain has TRBV29-1 and TRBJ2-1; TRBD1 is a possible D gene (5 bases). This CDR3 has 12 residues. Looked up from germline, CDR1 is SQVTM and CDR2 is ANQGSEA. V was shortened by 7 bases and J by 3 bases, with 10 bases between the two germline ends. CDR3 sequence reads: CSAEDNYNEQFF. The CDR3 DNA follows: TGCAGCGCCGAGGACAACTACAATGAGCAGTTCTTC.

The chain links TRBV2 to TRBJ2-7, with D tentatively TRBD2 (7 bases). Looked up from germline, CDR1 is SNHLY and CDR2 is FYNNEI. V dropped 8 bases and J dropped 3 bases, with 17 bases sitting between them. The CDR3 runs to 14 residues. CDR3 nucleotide sequence: TGTGCCAGCGGGGGGGGCAGATACTACTACGAGCAGTACTTC. Translated: CASGGGRYYYEQYF.

The V gene is TRBV11-3, the J gene TRBJ1-2, with D unclear. This CDR3 contains 13 residues. Germline V gene data show CDR1 as SGHNT and CDR2 as YENEEA. V was clipped by 0 bases and J by 7 bases, with 9 bases between them. The CDR3 DNA sequence: TGTGCCAGCAGCTTAGAGGGATATGCTGGCTACACCTTC. Translated, it gives CASSLEGYAGYTF.

The J gene is TRBJ1-5, the V gene TRBV30; 8 bases align to TRBD1. Germline CDR1 and CDR2: GTSNPN and SVGIG (reference sequence). Trimming removed 5 bases from V and 1 base from J; junction bases left unmatched: 1. The CDR3 spans 13 residues. As DNA, the CDR3 is TGTGCCTGGGCAGGGGGCAGCAATCAGCCCCAGCATTTT. This codes for CAWAGGSNQPQHF.